One and the same sample provided the 9 T cell receptor beta chains below, sequenced in a study of brain T cells in children with intractable seizures. Produced via immunoSEQ multiplex PCR; TCRdb's table is partial and in-frame only. The sample lists 70,000 to 90,000 clones; more than 85% were seen once. Here the sequenced sample was peripheral blood, taken at surgery. These receptors were collected from a boy under three years old with tuberous sclerosis and intractable seizures.

This chain uses TRBV18 with TRBJ2-1, with D perhaps matching TRBD1 (5 bases). V dropped 3 bases and J dropped 4 bases, with 10 bases sitting between them. The germline gives CDR1 KGHSH, CDR2 LQKENI. The CDR3 is 14 residues long. The CDR3 region has the DNA TGTGCCAGCTCACCCTCGACAGAATACAATGAGCAGTTCTTC. This codes for CASSPSTEYNEQFF.

This clone was found once. CDR3 sequence reads: CASTSIGGDSYNEQFF. CDR3 bases: TGTGCCAGTACCTCGATTGGCGGGGACTCCTACAATGAGCAGTTCTTC. This chain links TRBV19 with TRBJ2-1; a possible D gene is TRBD2 (6 bases). V was trimmed by 7 bases and J by 0 bases, leaving 16 bases between them. This CDR3 is built from 16 residues. Germline CDR1 LNHDA, CDR2 SQIVND (reference sequence).

The chain employs TRBV5-6 and TRBJ2-6; D remains ambiguous. The germline V and J ends were trimmed by 0 bases and 4 bases, with 2 bases remaining between them. CDR1 and CDR2 from the germline V gene are SGHDT and YYEEEE. The CDR3 spans 13 residues. The CDR3: CASSLAGANVLTF. CDR3 coding DNA: TGTGCCAGCAGCTTGGCGGGGGCCAACGTCCTGACTTTC.

This chain joins TRBV19 and TRBJ2-6; D gene uncertain. The germline V gene has CDR1 LNHDA and CDR2 SQIVND (reference sequence). Between the trimmed V and J ends, which lost 6 bases and 1 base, there was a span of 10 bases. The CDR3 has 15 amino acids. CDR3 protein: CASRPHTSGANVLTF. The CDR3 nucleotides are TGTGCCAGTAGACCACACACTTCTGGGGCCAACGTCCTGACTTTC.

This rearrangement joins TRBV5-1 to TRBJ2-3; D gene uncertain. CDR1 SGHRS and CDR2 YFSETQ come from the germline V gene. Trimming cost V 0 bases and J 2 bases, with 10 bases left between them. This CDR3 has 15 residues. The CDR3 sequence: CASSLEGGSTDTQYF. The CDR3 coding sequence is TGCGCCAGCAGCTTGGAAGGCGGCTCCACAGATACGCAGTATTTT.

The chain recombines TRBV27 with TRBJ1-1; the D gene is possibly TRBD1 (5 bases). Germline CDR1 MNHEY, CDR2 SMNVEV (reference sequence). The CDR3 is 14 amino acids. With 0 bases removed from V and 5 bases from J, the gap between germline ends came to 10 bases. DNA of the CDR3: TGTGCCAGCAGTTTATCGAACCGGGGGACTGAAGCTTTCTTT. Encoded protein: CASSLSNRGTEAFF.

The chain couples TRBV19 to TRBJ1-1, with 7 bases lining up with TRBD1. V was clipped by 8 bases and J by 3 bases; unmatched bases: 9. Germline CDR1 is LNHDA and CDR2 is SQIVND (reference sequence). The CDR3 has 14 amino acids. The CDR3 loop reads CASSTGDGDTEAFF. CDR3 sequence (DNA): TGTGCCAGTTCCACAGGGGATGGAGACACTGAAGCTTTCTTT.

The chain employs TRBV10-3 and TRBJ2-7; TRBD2 agrees at 8 bases. The V segment lost 6 bases and the J segment 6 bases; nucleotides outside the gene matches: 4. The CDR3 covers 12 residues. CDR1 and CDR2 (germline): ENHRY, SYGVKD. This CDR3 reads CAIRGLVGEQYF. The CDR3 bases are TGTGCCATCAGGGGACTAGTTGGCGAGCAGTACTTC.

V is TRBV27 and J is TRBJ1-1; 7 bases agree with TRBD1. The CDR3 totals 12 residues. With V trimmed by 8 bases and J by 6 bases, 6 bases remained unmatched. CDR1 MNHEY and CDR2 SMNVEV come from the germline V gene (reference sequence). The CDR3 reads CASGDRAAEAFF. CDR3 in DNA: TGTGCCAGCGGCGACAGGGCGGCTGAAGCTTTCTTT.